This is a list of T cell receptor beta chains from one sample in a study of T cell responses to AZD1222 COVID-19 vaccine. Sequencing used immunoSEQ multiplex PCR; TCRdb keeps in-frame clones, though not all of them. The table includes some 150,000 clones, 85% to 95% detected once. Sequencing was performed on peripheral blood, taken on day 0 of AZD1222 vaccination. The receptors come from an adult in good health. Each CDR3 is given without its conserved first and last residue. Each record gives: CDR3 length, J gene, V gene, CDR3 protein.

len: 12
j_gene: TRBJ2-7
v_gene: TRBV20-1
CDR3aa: SASRGAGGREQY

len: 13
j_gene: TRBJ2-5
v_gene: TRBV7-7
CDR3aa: ASSSDGGLGETQY

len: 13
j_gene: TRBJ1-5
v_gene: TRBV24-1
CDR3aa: ATSDPGTGNQPQH

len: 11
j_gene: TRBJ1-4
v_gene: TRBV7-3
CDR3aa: ASSLNSREKLF

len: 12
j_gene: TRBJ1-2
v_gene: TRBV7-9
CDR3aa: ASSLGTGRDGYT

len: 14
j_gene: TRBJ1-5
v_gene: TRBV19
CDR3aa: ASSIRAQGANQPQH

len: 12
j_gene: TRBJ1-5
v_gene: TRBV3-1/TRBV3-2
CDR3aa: ASSQDAGNQPQH

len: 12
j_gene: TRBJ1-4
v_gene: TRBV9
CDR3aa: ASSEGGTNEKLF

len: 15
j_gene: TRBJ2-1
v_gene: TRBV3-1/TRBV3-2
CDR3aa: ASSFHASGRRYNEQF

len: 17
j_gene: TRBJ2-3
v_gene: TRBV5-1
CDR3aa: ASSQGTSGTHLSTDTQY

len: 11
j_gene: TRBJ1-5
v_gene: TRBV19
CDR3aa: ASGSGSNQPQH

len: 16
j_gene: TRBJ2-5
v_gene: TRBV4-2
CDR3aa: ASSQEGLAEEWGETQY

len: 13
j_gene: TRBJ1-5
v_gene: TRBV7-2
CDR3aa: ASSLVGYGDQPQH

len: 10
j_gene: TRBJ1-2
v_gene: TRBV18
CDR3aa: ASSPRREGYT

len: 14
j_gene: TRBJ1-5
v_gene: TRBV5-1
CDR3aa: ASSMLPGQKNQPQH

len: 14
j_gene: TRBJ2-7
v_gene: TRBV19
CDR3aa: ASSRLGTTFSYEQY

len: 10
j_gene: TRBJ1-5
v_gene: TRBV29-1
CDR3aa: SVVGGGQPQH

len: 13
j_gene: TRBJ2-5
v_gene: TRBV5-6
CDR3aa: ASSRADRGRETQY

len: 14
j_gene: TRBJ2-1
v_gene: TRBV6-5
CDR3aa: ASSYSGTSGGRGQF

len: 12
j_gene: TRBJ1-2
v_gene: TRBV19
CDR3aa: ASSGQGPNYGYT

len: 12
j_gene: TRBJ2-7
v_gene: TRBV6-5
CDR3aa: ASSYSGSTREQY

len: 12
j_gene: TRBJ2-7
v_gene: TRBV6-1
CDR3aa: ASSETTDFYEQY

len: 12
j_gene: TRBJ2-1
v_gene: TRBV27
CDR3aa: ASSLSATSIEQF

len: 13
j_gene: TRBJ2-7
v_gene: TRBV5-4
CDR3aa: ASSLSGQGPYEQY

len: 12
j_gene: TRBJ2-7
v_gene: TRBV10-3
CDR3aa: AIRGEQSSYEQY

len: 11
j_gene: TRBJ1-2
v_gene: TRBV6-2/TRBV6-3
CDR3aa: ASSLDRVWGYT

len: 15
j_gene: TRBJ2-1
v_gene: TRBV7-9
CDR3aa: ASSYSRDVLSYNEQF

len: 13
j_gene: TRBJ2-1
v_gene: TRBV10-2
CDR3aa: ASSERWLGKDEQF

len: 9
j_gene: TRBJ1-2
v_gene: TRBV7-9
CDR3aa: ASSLSGGYT

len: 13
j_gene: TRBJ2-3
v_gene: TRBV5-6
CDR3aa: ASSLVGGRPDTQY

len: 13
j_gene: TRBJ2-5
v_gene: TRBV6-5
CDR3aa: ASSPTTWDEETQY

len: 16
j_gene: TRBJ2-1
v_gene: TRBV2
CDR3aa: ASSGDRGLAGGHNEQF

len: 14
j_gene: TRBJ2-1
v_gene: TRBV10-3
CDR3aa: AISESLSGIYNEQF

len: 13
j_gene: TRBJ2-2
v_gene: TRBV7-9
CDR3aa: ASSLGDRGTGELF

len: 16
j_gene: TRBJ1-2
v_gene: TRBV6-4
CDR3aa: ASSDRIGAGRGNYGYT

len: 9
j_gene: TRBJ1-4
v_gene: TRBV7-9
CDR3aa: ASGSFEKLF

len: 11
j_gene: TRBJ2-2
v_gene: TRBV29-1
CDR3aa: SVDRGNTGELF

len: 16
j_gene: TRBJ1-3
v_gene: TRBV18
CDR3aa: ASSDRQAAPNSGNTIY

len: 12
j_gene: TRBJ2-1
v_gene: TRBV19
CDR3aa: ASRVGGLYNEQF

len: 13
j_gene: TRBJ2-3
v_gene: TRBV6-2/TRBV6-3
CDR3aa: ASSYRGDHTDTQY

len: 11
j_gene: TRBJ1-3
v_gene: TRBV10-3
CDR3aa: AGKGQHGNTIY

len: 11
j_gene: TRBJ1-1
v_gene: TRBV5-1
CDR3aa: ASSPQGNTEAF

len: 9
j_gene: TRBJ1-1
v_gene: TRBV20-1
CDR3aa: SAREDRLPF

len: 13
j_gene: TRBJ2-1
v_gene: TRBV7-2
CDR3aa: ASSLLTVSYNEQF

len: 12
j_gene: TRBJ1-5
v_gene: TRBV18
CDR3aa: ASSPSDSNQPQH

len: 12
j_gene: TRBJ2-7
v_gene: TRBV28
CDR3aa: ASSFIRKGYEQY

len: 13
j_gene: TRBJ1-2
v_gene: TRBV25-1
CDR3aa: ASSTQGAENYGYT

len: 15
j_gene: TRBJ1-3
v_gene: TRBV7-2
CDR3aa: ASSLVRRAFSGNTIY

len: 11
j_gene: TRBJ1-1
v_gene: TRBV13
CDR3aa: ASSSTGSGEAF

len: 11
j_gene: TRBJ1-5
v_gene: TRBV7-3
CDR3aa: ASSSDSNQPQH

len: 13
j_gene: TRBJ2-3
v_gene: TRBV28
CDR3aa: ASSLGSGRGNTQY

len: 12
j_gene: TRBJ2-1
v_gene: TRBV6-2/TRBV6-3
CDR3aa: ASSYSRPGSGQF

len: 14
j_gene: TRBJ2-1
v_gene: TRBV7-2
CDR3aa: ASSLAPVSSYNEQF

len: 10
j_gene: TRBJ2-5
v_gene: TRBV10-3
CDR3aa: AISAREETQY